The 11 T cell receptor beta chains below all came from one sample that was sequenced in a study of T cells in Graves' hyperthyroidism and ophthalmopathy. Researchers took RNA transcripts and amplified the TCR beta CDR3 regions from them. With the HTBI primer set, the TCR CDR3 went through a first round of RT-PCR. TCRdb itself ran the multiplex PCR reads through MiXCR, one entry per CDR3 protein. In the table there are approximately 640,000 distinct CDR3 sequences, under 20% of which are singletons. The sample was blood. Receptors originate from a woman aged 30 to 39 with Graves' hyperthyroidism.

This clonotype was seen ten or more times. The chain has TRBV28 and TRBJ1-1; D possibly corresponds to TRBD1 (5 bases). The germline V and J ends were trimmed by 3 bases and 1 base, with 15 bases remaining between them. The CDR3 spans 16 residues. Germline loops: CDR1 MDHEN, CDR2 SYDVKM. The CDR3 loop reads CASSFRPGWENTEAFF. DNA of the CDR3: TGTGCCAGCAGTTTCCGACCAGGGTGGGAGAACACTGAAGCTTTCTTT.

The rearrangement joins TRBV6-1 to TRBJ1-5; tentatively, D is TRBD1 (5 bases). CDR3 length equals 14 residues. V was shortened by 2 bases and J by 4 bases, with 9 bases between the two germline ends. Germline lookup yields CDR1 MNHNS and CDR2 SASEGT. DNA for the CDR3: TGTGCCAGCAGTGAATATTGGGGGAATCAGCCCCAGCATTTT. This translates into CASSEYWGNQPQHF.

V gene TRBV20-1 combines with J gene TRBJ2-3; TRBD2 matches 10 bases. The J segment lost 4 bases and the V segment lost 0 bases, leaving 19 bases of the junction unmatched. This CDR3 has 20 amino acids. In germline, CDR1 is DFQATT, CDR2 SNEGSKA (reference sequence). The CDR3 DNA follows: TGCAGTGCTAGAGACCAAGCGGGAGGGCCGACGTCAGGTGCCGCAGATACGCAGTATTTT. This translates into CSARDQAGGPTSGAADTQYF.

The chain joins TRBV7-2 to TRBJ1-1, with D tentatively TRBD1 (6 bases). Germline V CDR1 and CDR2: SGHTA, FQGNSA. The V end was cut by 5 bases, the J end by 2 bases, with 18 bases between. The CDR3 extends over 16 amino acids. The CDR3 region has the DNA TGTGCCAGCAGCGGATTCAGGGGATCTCATAACACTGAAGCTTTCTTT. Protein: CASSGFRGSHNTEAFF. Supplemented by reference TRBV7-2 and TRBJ1-1, the full variable domain reads GAGVSQSPSNKVTEKGKDVELRCDPISGHTALYWYRQSLGQGLEFLIYFQGNSAPDKSGLPSDRFSAERTGGSVSTLTIQRTQQEDSAVYLCASSGFRGSHNTEAFFGQGTRLTVV.

The sample holds a few counts of this clonotype. The V and J genes are TRBV20-1 and TRBJ2-7; weak D call: TRBD2 (5 bases). From germline, CDR1 is DFQATT and CDR2 SNEGSKA (reference sequence). The CDR3 is 13 residues long. Trimming took off 3 bases at V and 3 bases at J, with 12 bases between the two ends. The CDR3 spells CSASLGDRYEQYF. The CDR3, as DNA: TGCAGTGCTAGTCTCGGGGATCGCTACGAGCAGTACTTC.

With regard to this clonotype: Just one base apart from a much larger clone, this may be a read error. The rearrangement joins TRBV6-6 to TRBJ1-5; no definite D call. With 0 bases removed from V and 1 base from J, the gap between germline ends came to 4 bases. The CDR3 length is 14 residues. The V gene's germline CDR1 is MNHNY and CDR2 SVGAGI (reference sequence). Here the CDR3 reads CASSYSMSNQPQHF. CDR3 in DNA: TGTGCCAGCAGTTACTCGATGAGCAATCAGCCCCAGCATTTT.

This clonotype was picked up a small number of times. This sequence joins TRBV3-1 and TRBJ2-2; 7 bases line up with TRBD2. The CDR3 has 15 residues. The J segment lost 1 base and the V segment lost 4 bases, leaving 3 bases of the junction unmatched. The germline V gene encodes CDR1 LGHDT and CDR2 YNNKEL (reference sequence). The CDR3 region has the DNA TGTGCCAGCAGCCGCGGGAGACAGAACACCGGGGAGCTGTTTTTT. It codes for CASSRGRQNTGELFF.

This clonotype came up once. The V gene is TRBV7-9, the J gene TRBJ1-5, with TRBD1 matching over 7 bases. With 4 bases clipped from V and 4 bases from J, the junction kept 7 bases outside the gene matches. Germline V CDR1 and CDR2: SEHNR, FQNEAQ (reference sequence). This CDR3 region has 15 residues. This CDR3 is CASSSDREFNQPQHF. CDR3 coding DNA: TGTGCCAGCAGCTCCGACAGGGAGTTTAATCAGCCCCAGCATTTT.

This clonotype turned up a few times. This chain joins TRBV4-3 and TRBJ2-1, with TRBD2 identical over 8 bases. The V segment lost 0 bases and the J segment 6 bases; nucleotides outside the gene matches: 10. Germline V gene data show CDR1 as LGHNA and CDR2 as YSLEER. CDR3 length: 17 residues. The CDR3 DNA sequence: TGCGCCAGCAGCCAAGACGGCCTAGCGGGTTACTCCAATGAGCAGTTCTTC. Translated, it gives CASSQDGLAGYSNEQFF.

This clonotype was observed at least ten times. The CDR3 sequence is CASRPRSLNTEAFF. Here the CDR3 DNA reads TGTGCCAGCAGGCCTCGGAGTCTGAACACTGAAGCTTTCTTT. The chain couples TRBV12-3 or TRBV12-4 to TRBJ1-1; D is unresolved. This CDR3 spans 14 amino acids. Trimming stripped 6 bases from V and 0 bases from J, with 11 bases between.

In its sample, this clonotype was seen many times. The chain links TRBV28 to TRBJ2-7; the D gene is possibly TRBD2 (6 bases). CDR3 length: 15 amino acids. CDR1 and CDR2 from the germline V gene are MDHEN and SYDVKM. V was shortened by 5 bases and J by 7 bases, with 21 bases between the two germline ends. The CDR3 spells CASSPRGRRAGEQYF. CDR3 coding DNA: TGTGCCAGCAGTCCCCGGGGCCGCCGGGCGGGGGAGCAGTACTTC.